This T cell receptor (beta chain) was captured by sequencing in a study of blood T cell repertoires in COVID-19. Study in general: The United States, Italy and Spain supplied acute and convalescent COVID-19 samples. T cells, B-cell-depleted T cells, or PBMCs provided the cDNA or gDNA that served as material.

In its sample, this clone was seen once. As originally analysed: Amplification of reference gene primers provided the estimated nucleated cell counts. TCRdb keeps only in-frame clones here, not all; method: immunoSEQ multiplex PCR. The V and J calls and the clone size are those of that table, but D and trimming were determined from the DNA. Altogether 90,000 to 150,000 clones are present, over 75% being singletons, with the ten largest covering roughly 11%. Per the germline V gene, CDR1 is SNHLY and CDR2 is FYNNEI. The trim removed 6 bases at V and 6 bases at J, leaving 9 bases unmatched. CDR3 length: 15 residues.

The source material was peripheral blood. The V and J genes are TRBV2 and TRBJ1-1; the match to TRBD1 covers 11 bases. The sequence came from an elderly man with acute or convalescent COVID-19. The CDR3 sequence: CASRGGTGGFAEAFF. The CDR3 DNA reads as TGTGCCAGCAGGGGCGGGACAGGGGGGTTTGCTGAAGCTTTCTTT.